Presented here are 8 T cell receptor beta chains from one specimen sequenced in a study of regulatory T cells in long-lasting Graves disease. Arm-PCR of CDR3 regions with iRepertoire HTBI primers generated TCR beta libraries. MiXCR, run by TCRdb on the multiplex PCR reads, gives a single entry per CDR3 protein. The table lists about 530,000 distinct CDR3 sequences, 15% to 20% of them singletons. Time point here: newly diagnosed GD, antithyroid drugs for less than 3 months. Construction of the TCR library relied on RNA isolated from PBMCs. These data were also reused for a study on T cells in Graves' hyperthyroidism and ophthalmopathy.

The starting material was peripheral blood mononuclear cells (PBMCs), obtained at new diagnosis, from a patient treated with antithyroid drugs. Receptors were obtained from a middle-aged woman with Graves disease.

For this clonotype: This may be a read error, as it is one base from a much larger clone. The rearrangement uses TRBV18 and TRBJ1-5; no reliable D call. The germline V gene encodes CDR1 KGHSH and CDR2 LQKENI. This CDR3 comprises 13 residues. This CDR3 is CASSSDGDQSQHF. The CDR3 region has the DNA TGTGCCAGCTCGTCCGACGGGGATCAGTCCCAGCATTTT.

The V call is TRBV4-1, the J call TRBJ1-2, with D perhaps TRBD1 (6 bases). The CDR3 extends over 14 amino acids. The germline gives CDR1 MGHRA, CDR2 YSYEKL. Between the trimmed V and J ends, which lost 0 bases and 8 bases, there was a span of 13 bases. The CDR3 DNA follows: TGCGCCAGCAGCCAAGATATGTACGGGGGCGGCTACACCTTC. Its translation: CASSQDMYGGGYTF.

The V gene is TRBV7-9, the J gene TRBJ1-1, with 10 bases identical to TRBD1. With 5 bases clipped from V and 4 bases from J, the junction kept 4 bases outside the gene matches. Germline V gene data show CDR1 as SEHNR and CDR2 as FQNEAQ (reference sequence). The CDR3 length is 14 residues. In DNA form, the CDR3 reads TGTGCCAGCAGCACGGGACAGGGGATCACTGAAGCTTTCTTT. Protein: CASSTGQGITEAFF.

This clonotype was observed many times. The gene calls are TRBV20-1 and TRBJ1-5; D is perhaps TRBD1 (5 bases). Germline-derived CDR1 and CDR2 are DFQATT and SNEGSKA (reference sequence). V was cut by 0 bases and J by 4 bases, with 16 bases left in between. The CDR3 is 16 residues long. Here the CDR3 DNA reads TGCAGTGCTAGAGATATCCCCAGGGAGGGAAATCAGCCCCAGCATTTT. It is translated as CSARDIPREGNQPQHF.

This clonotype was observed a few times. The chain joins TRBV7-8 to TRBJ1-3; TRBD1 aligns across 9 bases. V shed 4 bases and J 4 bases; nucleotides not matched to a gene: 11. CDR3 length equals 17 residues. Germline V CDR1 and CDR2: SGHVS, FQNEAQ. The CDR3 spells CASSYSPGTGKGNTIYF. The CDR3 bases are TGTGCCAGCAGCTACTCTCCCGGGACAGGGAAAGGAAACACCATATATTTT.

This clonotype was seen at least ten times. V and J are TRBV6-1 and TRBJ2-1; 9 bases match TRBD1. With 7 bases clipped from V and 4 bases from J, the junction kept 8 bases outside the gene matches. There are 15 residues in the CDR3. Germline values: CDR1 MNHNS, CDR2 SASEGT. For the CDR3, the DNA is TGTGCCAGCACCCTAAACAGGGGGCTATACAATGAGCAGTTCTTC. Residues: CASTLNRGLYNEQFF.

This clonotype has more than one count but fewer than ten. The J gene is TRBJ2-6, the V gene TRBV20-1, with D unclear. CDR3 length: 15 residues. Germline-derived CDR1 and CDR2 are DFQATT and SNEGSKA (reference sequence). The V end lost 6 bases, the J end lost 4 bases, and 16 bases lay between the germline ends. The CDR3: CSATSVGAGANVLTF. The CDR3 nucleotides read TGCAGTGCCACGAGCGTGGGTGCCGGGGCCAACGTCCTGACTTTC.

This sequence joins TRBV6-1 and TRBJ2-1; D is unresolved. The CDR3 totals 13 residues. Trimming removed 5 bases at V and 6 bases at J, with 11 bases between. Germline loops: CDR1 MNHNS, CDR2 SASEGT. In DNA, the CDR3 is TGTGCCAGCAGTCGACCCCACAGCAATGAGCAGTTCTTC. It is translated as CASSRPHSNEQFF.